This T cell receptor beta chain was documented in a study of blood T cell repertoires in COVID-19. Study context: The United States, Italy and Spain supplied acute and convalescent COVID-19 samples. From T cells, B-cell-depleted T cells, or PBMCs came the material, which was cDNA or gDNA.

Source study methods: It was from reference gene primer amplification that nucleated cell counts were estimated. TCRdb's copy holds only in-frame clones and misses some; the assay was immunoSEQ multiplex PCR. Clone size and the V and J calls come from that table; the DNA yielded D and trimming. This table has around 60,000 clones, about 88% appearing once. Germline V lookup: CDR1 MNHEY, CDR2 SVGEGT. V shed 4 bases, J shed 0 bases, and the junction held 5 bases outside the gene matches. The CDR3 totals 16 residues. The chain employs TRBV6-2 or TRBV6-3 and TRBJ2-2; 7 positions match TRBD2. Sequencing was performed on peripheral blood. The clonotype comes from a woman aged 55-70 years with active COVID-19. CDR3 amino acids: CASSSLAGANTGELFF. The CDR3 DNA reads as TGTGCCAGCAGTTCCTTAGCGGGCGCGAACACCGGGGAGCTGTTTTTT.